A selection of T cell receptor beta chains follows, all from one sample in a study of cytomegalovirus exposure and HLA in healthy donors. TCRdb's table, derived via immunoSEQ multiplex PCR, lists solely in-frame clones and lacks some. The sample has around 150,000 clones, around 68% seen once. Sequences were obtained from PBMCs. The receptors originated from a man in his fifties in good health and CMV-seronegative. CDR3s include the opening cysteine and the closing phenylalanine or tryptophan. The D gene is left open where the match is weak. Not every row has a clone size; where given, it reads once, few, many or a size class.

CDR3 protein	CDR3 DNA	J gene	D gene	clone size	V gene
CASSIGQANTGELFF	TGTGCCAGTAGTATTGGACAGGCGAACACCGGGGAGCTGTTTTTT	TRBJ2-2	TRBD1	.	TRBV19
CASSQDVEGRASGNTIYF	TGCGCCAGCAGCCAAGACGTCGAGGGAAGGGCCTCTGGAAACACCATATATTTT	TRBJ1-3	.	.	TRBV4-1
CAISGGGPGNTIYF	TGTGCCATCAGTGGAGGAGGGCCTGGAAACACCATATATTTT	TRBJ1-3	.	.	TRBV10-3
CASSPGEGGNQPQHF	TGTGCCAGCTCACCCGGCGAGGGCGGCAATCAGCCCCAGCATTTT	TRBJ1-5	.	.	TRBV18
CASSLDWDTSSYNEQFF	TGTGCCAGCAGCTTAGACTGGGACACTAGCTCCTACAATGAGCAGTTCTTC	TRBJ2-1	.	.	TRBV7-8
CASSLDARNTEAFF	TGCGCCAGCAGCTTGGATGCGAGGAACACTGAAGCTTTCTTT	TRBJ1-1	.	.	TRBV5-1
CASSLDRGMEKLFF	TGTGCCAGCAGCTTGGACAGGGGGATGGAAAAACTGTTTTTT	TRBJ1-4	TRBD1	.	TRBV5-4
CASSLQGLNQPQHF	TGTGCCAGCAGCCTACAGGGATTAAATCAGCCCCAGCATTTT	TRBJ1-5	.	few	TRBV7-2
CAWSVRPSGGNHSSYNEQFF	TGTGCCTGGAGTGTACGTCCTAGCGGGGGGAACCACAGCTCCTACAATGAGCAGTTCTTC	TRBJ2-1	TRBD2	.	TRBV30
CASSSRADGSNEKLFF	TGTGCCAGCAGCTCGAGGGCCGACGGCTCTAATGAAAAACTGTTTTTT	TRBJ1-4	.	.	TRBV13
CASSPSSVGYTF	TGTGCCAGCAGCCCCTCTTCTGTTGGCTACACCTTC	TRBJ1-2	.	.	TRBV9
CASRGQVYEQYF	TGTGCCAGCAGGGGACAGGTCTACGAGCAGTACTTC	TRBJ2-7	TRBD1	.	TRBV28
CASSSPGVWTEAFF	TGTGCCAGCAGTTCCCCGGGGGTGTGGACTGAAGCTTTCTTT	TRBJ1-1	.	.	TRBV6-6
CASSLDGSTYEQYF	TGTGCCAGCAGCTTAGACGGGAGCACCTACGAGCAGTACTTC	TRBJ2-7	.	.	TRBV7-8
CASSPHIAGYHEQYF	TGTGCCAGCAGCCCCCACATAGCGGGGTACCACGAGCAGTACTTC	TRBJ2-7	TRBD2	.	TRBV9
CASSRDRDTGELFF	TGTGCCAGCAGCCGGGACAGGGACACCGGGGAGCTGTTTTTT	TRBJ2-2	TRBD1	few	TRBV7-9
CASSPRGQVDSYEQYF	TGTGCCAGCAGCCCCCGGGGACAGGTGGACTCCTACGAGCAGTACTTC	TRBJ2-7	.	.	TRBV21-1
CASSFPTGEGEQYF	TGTGCCAGCAGTTTTCCGACAGGGGAGGGGGAGCAGTACTTC	TRBJ2-7	.	.	TRBV6-6
CASAWEGHTEAFF	TGCGCCAGCGCTTGGGAGGGCCACACTGAAGCTTTCTTT	TRBJ1-1	.	.	TRBV5-1
CASSPLGGRQETQYF	TGTGCCAGCAGCCCCCTGGGAGGGAGGCAAGAGACCCAGTACTTC	TRBJ2-5	TRBD2	.	TRBV28
CASSLAGTAGANVLTF	TGTGCCAGCAGCTTAGCCGGGACAGCTGGGGCCAACGTCCTGACTTTC	TRBJ2-6	TRBD1	.	TRBV7-9
CASSLEARGTGNTIYF	TGTGCCAGCAGCTTAGAAGCCAGGGGGACTGGAAACACCATATATTTT	TRBJ1-3	TRBD1	.	TRBV7-9
CASSLQGPGGYEQYF	TGTGCCAGCAGCTTACAGGGTCCAGGCGGCTACGAGCAGTACTTC	TRBJ2-7	.	.	TRBV5-4
CASRWDSSGGYTF	TGTGCCAGCAGATGGGACAGCTCAGGCGGCTACACCTTC	TRBJ1-2	TRBD1	few	TRBV6-6
CASSDSSYEQYF	TGTGCCAGCAGCGACAGTAGCTACGAGCAGTACTTC	TRBJ2-7	.	.	TRBV11-2
CASSVGGQPQHF	TGTGCCAGCAGCGTAGGGGGTCAGCCCCAGCATTTT	TRBJ1-5	.	.	TRBV5-4
CASSQEGSGVETQYF	TGCGCCAGCAGCCAAGAGGGGAGCGGGGTAGAGACCCAGTACTTC	TRBJ2-5	TRBD2	.	TRBV4-1
CASSPRARGAENEQYF	TGTGCCAGCTCACCACGGGCCCGTGGGGCAGAAAACGAGCAGTACTTC	TRBJ2-7	.	few	TRBV18
CASNPTGNSNQPQHF	TGTGCCAGCAACCCGACCGGGAATAGCAATCAGCCCCAGCATTTT	TRBJ1-5	.	.	TRBV9
CASSFAGQGTSYEQYF	TGCGCCAGCAGCTTCGCGGGACAGGGTACGTCCTACGAGCAGTACTTC	TRBJ2-7	TRBD1	.	TRBV5-1
CASSLYGVTGELFF	TGTGCCAGCAGTTTATATGGAGTTACCGGGGAGCTGTTTTTT	TRBJ2-2	.	.	TRBV27
CASSLDLTGVANGELFF	TGTGCCAGCAGCTTAGATTTGACAGGGGTAGCTAACGGGGAGCTGTTTTTT	TRBJ2-2	TRBD1	.	TRBV7-2
CASSRSGTGNTEAFF	TGCGCCAGCAGCCGGTCCGGGACAGGGAACACTGAAGCTTTCTTT	TRBJ1-1	TRBD1	.	TRBV4-1
CASSDLGQGGETQYF	TGTGCCAGCAGTGATCTCGGGCAGGGGGGAGAGACCCAGTACTTC	TRBJ2-5	.	.	TRBV6-1
CASSTLAGVGELFF	TGTGCCAGTAGTACGTTAGCGGGGGTCGGGGAGCTGTTTTTT	TRBJ2-2	TRBD2	.	TRBV19
CASSAREGGYGYTF	TGTGCCAGCAGTGCGCGAGAGGGCGGGTATGGCTACACCTTC	TRBJ1-2	.	.	TRBV6-4
CASSLDFDGGGYTF	TGTGCCAGCAGCTTAGATTTTGACGGAGGTGGCTACACCTTC	TRBJ1-2	.	.	TRBV11-2
CASSPWTGANYGYTF	TGTGCCAGCAGCCCCTGGACAGGAGCTAACTATGGCTACACCTTC	TRBJ1-2	TRBD1	.	TRBV7-2
CASGISGRQGSDEQYF	TGTGCCAGCGGGATTTCGGGTAGGCAGGGGAGCGACGAGCAGTACTTC	TRBJ2-7	.	once	TRBV2
CASKGGGNSPLHF	TGTGCCAGCAAAGGGGGCGGGAATTCACCCCTCCACTTT	TRBJ1-6	TRBD1	.	TRBV5-6
CASSEGSLPEAFF	TGCGCCAGCAGTGAGGGGAGCCTGCCTGAAGCTTTCTTT	TRBJ1-1	.	.	TRBV10-1
CASSSRQGGNTIYF	TGTGCCAGTAGCTCCCGACAGGGCGGAAACACCATATATTTT	TRBJ1-3	TRBD1	.	TRBV19